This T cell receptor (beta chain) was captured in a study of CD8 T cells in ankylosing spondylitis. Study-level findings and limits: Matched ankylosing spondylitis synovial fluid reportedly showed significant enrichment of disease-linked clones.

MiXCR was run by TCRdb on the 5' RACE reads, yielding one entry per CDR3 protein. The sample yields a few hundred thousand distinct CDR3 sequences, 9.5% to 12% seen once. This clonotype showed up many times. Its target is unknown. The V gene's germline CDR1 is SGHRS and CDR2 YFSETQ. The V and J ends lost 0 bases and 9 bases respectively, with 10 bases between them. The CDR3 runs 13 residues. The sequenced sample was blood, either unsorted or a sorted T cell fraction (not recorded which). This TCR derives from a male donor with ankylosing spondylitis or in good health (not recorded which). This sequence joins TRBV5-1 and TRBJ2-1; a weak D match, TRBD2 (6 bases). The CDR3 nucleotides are TGCGCCAGCAGCTTGGAACTAGCCTCTGAGCAGTTCTTC. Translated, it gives CASSLELASEQFF.